The sequence of this T cell receptor (beta chain) was determined in a study of T cells after yellow fever vaccination. Overall study results and limits: Post-booster samples contained most primary-vaccination clones (approximately 96% CD4, about 90% CD8). Researchers report a weaker secondary response that nonetheless peaked faster, day 5 versus 15.

Points on this clonotype: Its antigen is undetermined. One base away lies a much larger clone, so this may be a sequencing read error.

Each CDR3 protein gets one entry after TCRdb re-called the 5' RACE reads with MiXCR. The table lists about 150,000 distinct CDR3 sequences, about 6.2% of them singletons, with approximately 0.67% in the top ten. The clonotype was recovered from a man aged 25-40 years who received the YFV17D yellow fever vaccine. Sample: CD4+ T cells sorted from PBMCs, taken 10 days after the yellow fever booster vaccination.

CDR3 nucleotides: TGTGCCAGCAGCCCCCGGACGGCGAGACTTTTCAATGAGCAGTTCTTC. Translation gives CASSPRTARLFNEQFF. The chain couples TRBV6-1 to TRBJ2-1; D unresolved. Trimming left V 6 bases short and J 6 bases short, with 21 bases between. Germline CDR1 reads MNHNS; CDR2 reads SASEGT. This CDR3 contains 16 residues.